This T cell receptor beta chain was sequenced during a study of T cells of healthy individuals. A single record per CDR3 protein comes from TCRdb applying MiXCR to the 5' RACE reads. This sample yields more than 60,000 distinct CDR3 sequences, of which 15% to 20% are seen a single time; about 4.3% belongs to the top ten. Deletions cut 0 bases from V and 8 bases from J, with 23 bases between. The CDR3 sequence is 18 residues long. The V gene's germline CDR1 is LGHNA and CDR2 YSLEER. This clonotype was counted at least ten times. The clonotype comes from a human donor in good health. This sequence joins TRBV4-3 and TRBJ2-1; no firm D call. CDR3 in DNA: TGCGCCAGCAGCCAAGATCTGAAGCAGTACACCCCTGAGCATGAGCAGTTCTTC. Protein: CASSQDLKQYTPEHEQFF.